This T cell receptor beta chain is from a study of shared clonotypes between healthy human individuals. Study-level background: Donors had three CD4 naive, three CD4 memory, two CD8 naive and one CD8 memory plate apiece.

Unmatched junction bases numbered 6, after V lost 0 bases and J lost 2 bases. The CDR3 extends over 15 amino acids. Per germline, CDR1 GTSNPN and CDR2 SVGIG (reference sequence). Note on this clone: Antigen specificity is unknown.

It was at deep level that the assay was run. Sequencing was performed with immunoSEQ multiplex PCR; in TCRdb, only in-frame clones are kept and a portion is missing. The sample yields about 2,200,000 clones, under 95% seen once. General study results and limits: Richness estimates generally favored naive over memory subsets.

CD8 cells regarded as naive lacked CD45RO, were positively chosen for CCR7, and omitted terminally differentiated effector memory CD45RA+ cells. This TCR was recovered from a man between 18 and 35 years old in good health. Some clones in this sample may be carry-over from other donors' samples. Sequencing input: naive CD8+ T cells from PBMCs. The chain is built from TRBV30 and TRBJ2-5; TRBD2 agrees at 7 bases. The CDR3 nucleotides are TGTGCCTGGAGTGTACCCCAGCGGGGACAAGAGACCCAGTACTTC. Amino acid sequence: CAWSVPQRGQETQYF.